Sequencing of this T cell receptor (beta chain) was carried out in a study of blood T cell repertoires in COVID-19. Participants spanned ages about 18 to 100 years and resided in about 25 US areas. Participants had their cohort set by participant-reported clinical history. Profiling relied on immunoSEQ multiplex PCR, and the TCRdb table lists in-frame clones only, not all of them. The sample shows 250,000 to 300,000 clones, under 95% of them seen only once. The junction had 10 bases not matched to a gene; V was cut back by 1 base and J by 4 bases. This CDR3 contains 18 residues. The germline CDR1 and CDR2 sequences are SEHNR and FQNEAQ (reference sequence).

Input material: PBMCs or T cells enriched from blood (not recorded which). The V and J genes are TRBV7-9 and TRBJ1-4, with TRBD1 identical over 9 bases. The origin of this receptor is a woman in her 40s with acute COVID-19. The CDR3 region has the DNA TGTGCCAGCAGCTTAGACCGGGACAGGGCTGATGGTAATGAAAAACTGTTTTTT. It yields the protein CASSLDRDRADGNEKLFF.